This T cell receptor (beta chain) was sequenced for a study of tumor-infiltrating lymphocytes in primary liver carcinoma. The length of the CDR3 is 12 residues. Germline assignment: CDR1 MDHEN and CDR2 SYDVKM. The V end was cut by 5 bases, the J end by 5 bases, with 9 bases between. Overall study results and limits: For tumor-adjacent and tumor-blood pairs, overlap was less than that seen for tumor region pairs.

The blood RNA (from unsorted whole blood) was obtained, and germline DNA was also extracted. About this clonotype itself: Its specificity is unknown.

Total RNA amounting to about 520 ng was the source from which TCR beta cDNA was made with a constant-region primer. Slightly modified ARM-PCR with three nested multiplex PCR rounds yielded TCR beta libraries. PCR rounds one and two used TRBV1-TRBV30 forward primers with a C-beta reverse primer for 10 cycles each. From the multiplex PCR reads, TCRdb called clonotypes with MiXCR, one entry per CDR3 protein. The repertoire includes approximately 330,000 distinct CDR3 sequences, 65% of them detected once, and about 6.1% sits in the top ten. This TCR was sampled from a man aged 40-49 years with primary liver carcinoma and hepatitis B virus infection. Sequenced: peripheral blood. The chain is built from TRBV28 and TRBJ2-5; no clear D. CDR3 loop: CASSRRAETQYF. CDR3 nucleotide sequence: TGTGCCAGCAGTCGCCGAGCGGAGACCCAGTACTTC.